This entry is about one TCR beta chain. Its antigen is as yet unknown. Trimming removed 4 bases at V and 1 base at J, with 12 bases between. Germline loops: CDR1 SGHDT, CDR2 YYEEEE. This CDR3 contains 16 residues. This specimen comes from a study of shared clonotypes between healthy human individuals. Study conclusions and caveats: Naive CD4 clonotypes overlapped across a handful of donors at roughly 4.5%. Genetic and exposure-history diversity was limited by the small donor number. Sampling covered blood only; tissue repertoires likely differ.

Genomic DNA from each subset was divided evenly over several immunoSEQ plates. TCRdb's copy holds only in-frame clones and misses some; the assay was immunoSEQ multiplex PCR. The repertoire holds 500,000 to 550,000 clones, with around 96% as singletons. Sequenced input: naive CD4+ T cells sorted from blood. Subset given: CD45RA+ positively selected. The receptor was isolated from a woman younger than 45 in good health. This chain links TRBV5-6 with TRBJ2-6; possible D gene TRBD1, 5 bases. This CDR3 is CASSLLGDSGANVLTF. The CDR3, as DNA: TGTGCCAGCAGCCTCTTAGGGGATTCTGGGGCCAACGTCCTGACTTTC.